The clone carrying this TCR beta chain was counted a few times. Measured with immunoSEQ multiplex PCR; TCRdb has only the in-frame clones, and not every one. The sample yields roughly 160,000 clones, roughly 82% seen once. In germline, CDR1 is MNHNS, CDR2 SASEGT. The CDR3 is 14 residues long. Trimming removed 1 base from V and 7 bases from J, with 11 bases in between. The data derive from a study of blood T cell repertoires in COVID-19. This chain joins TRBV6-1 and TRBJ1-5, with a weak D call TRBD1 (5 bases). The specimen was PBMCs or T cells enriched from blood (not recorded which). The TCR sequence derives from a man aged 50 to 60 who had recovered from COVID-19. As DNA, the CDR3 is TGTGCCAGCAGTGAAGGGGGCGCCGGGCAGCCCCAGCATTTT. It specifies CASSEGGAGQPQHF.